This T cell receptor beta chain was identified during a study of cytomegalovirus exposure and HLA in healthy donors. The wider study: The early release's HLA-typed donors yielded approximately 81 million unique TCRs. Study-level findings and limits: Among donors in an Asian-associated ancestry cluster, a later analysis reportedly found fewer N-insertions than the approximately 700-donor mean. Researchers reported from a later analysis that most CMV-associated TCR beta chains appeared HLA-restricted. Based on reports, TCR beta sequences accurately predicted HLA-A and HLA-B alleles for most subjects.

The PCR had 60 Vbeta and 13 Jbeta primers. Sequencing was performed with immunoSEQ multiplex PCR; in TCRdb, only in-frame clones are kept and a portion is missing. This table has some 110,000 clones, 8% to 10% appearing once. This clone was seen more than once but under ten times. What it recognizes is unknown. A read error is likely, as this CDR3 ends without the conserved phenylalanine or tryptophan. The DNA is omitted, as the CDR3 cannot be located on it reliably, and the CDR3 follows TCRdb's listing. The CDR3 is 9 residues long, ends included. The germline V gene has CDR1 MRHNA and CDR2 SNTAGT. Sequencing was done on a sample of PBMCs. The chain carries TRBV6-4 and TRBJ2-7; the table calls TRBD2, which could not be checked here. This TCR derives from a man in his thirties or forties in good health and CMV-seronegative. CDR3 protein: CASRSGAGI.